The subject of this entry is one T cell receptor beta chain. What it binds is not known. Germline loops: CDR1 LGHNA, CDR2 YSLEER. This CDR3 has 15 residues. The sample originates from a study of OX40 agonist ivuxolimab in advanced cancers. Study overall: The patients' treatment was ivuxolimab, an agonistic anti-OX40 (CD134) antibody. Findings and caveats of the study: Low normalized clonal expansion also occurred in some nonresponding patients. Clonal expansion was seen in CD4+ and CD8+ blood T cells by week 6 at 0.1 to 3.0 mg/kg.

Generated by immunoSEQ multiplex PCR, the TCRdb table keeps only in-frame clones and is missing some. The sample includes about 78,000 clones, more than 70% of them seen just once. The sequence came from an adult with an advanced solid tumor such as melanoma, head and neck, liver or kidney cancer. J is TRBJ2-5 and V is TRBV4-3, with 10 bases aligning to TRBD2. The closer fit of TRBJ2-7 to the DNA end suggests the J call may be wrong. Here the sequenced sample was CD4+ or CD8+ T cells sorted from blood, taken in a trial of the OX40 agonist ivuxolimab. The CDR3 loop is CASSQGTSGTYEQYF. DNA of the CDR3: TGCGCCAGCAGCCAAGGGACTAGCGGAACCTACGAGCAGTACTTC.